What follows are 13 T cell receptor beta chains derived from one specimen sequenced in a study of neoadjuvant anti-PD-1 for oral cavity cancer. Profiling relied on immunoSEQ multiplex PCR, and the TCRdb table lists in-frame clones only, not all of them. The sample includes almost 6,000 clones, 50% to 60% seen only once; the top ten take approximately 8%. Specified time point: after neoadjuvant nivolumab, at surgical resection. The sequencing used tumor tissue, collected after nivolumab (anti-PD-1) treatment. These receptors were obtained from a person between 40 and 79 years old with oral cavity squamous cell carcinoma.

This clone was recorded a few times. The rearrangement links TRBV6-1 to TRBJ1-5; D is perhaps TRBD1 (5 bases). The length of the CDR3 is 17 residues. CDR1 MNHNS and CDR2 SASEGT come from the germline V gene. Trimming took off 1 base at V and 4 bases at J, with 17 bases between the two ends. The CDR3 sequence: CASSEVGRRGRNQPQHF. In DNA form, the CDR3 reads TGTGCCAGCAGTGAAGTGGGACGAAGGGGAAGAAATCAGCCCCAGCATTTT.

The chain recombines TRBV5-1 with TRBJ1-4, with D perhaps matching TRBD1 (6 bases). CDR3 length: 14 residues. Germline V gene data show CDR1 as SGHRS and CDR2 as YFSETQ. V was shortened by 5 bases and J by 10 bases, with 18 bases between the two germline ends. The CDR3 sequence: CASRPGGGVGKLFF. The CDR3 region has the DNA TGCGCCAGCAGGCCCGGCGGGGGCGTCGGAAAACTGTTTTTT.

The V gene is TRBV5-1, the J gene TRBJ2-5, with TRBD2 matching over 13 bases. Germline-derived CDR1 and CDR2 are SGHRS and YFSETQ. The CDR3 contains 15 residues. The V and J ends lost 4 bases and 5 bases, in that order; junction bases with no gene match: 5. The chain's CDR3 is CASSRTSGSLETQYF. In nucleotides, the CDR3 is TGCGCCAGCAGCAGGACTAGCGGGAGCTTGGAGACCCAGTACTTC.

This clone was seen only a few times. The rearrangement uses TRBV5-1 and TRBJ2-2; TRBD2 might be the D (5 bases). This CDR3 is built from 15 residues. Germline V CDR1 and CDR2: SGHRS, YFSETQ. The V end lost 0 bases, the J end lost 6 bases, and 12 bases lay between the germline ends. The CDR3 region has the DNA TGCGCCAGCAGCTTGGCCCCTCGGGATCCCGGGGAGCTGTTTTTT. Protein: CASSLAPRDPGELFF.

This clone has a handful of counts. J is TRBJ2-3 and V is TRBV28; no clear D. Trimming cost V 2 bases and J 2 bases, with 14 bases left between them. This CDR3 is built from 16 residues. Germline V lookup: CDR1 MDHEN, CDR2 SYDVKM. The CDR3 DNA reads as TGTGCCAGCAGTTTAATCCTAGTTGGCTTCACAGATACGCAGTATTTT. It yields the protein CASSLILVGFTDTQYF.

The gene calls are TRBV18 and TRBJ2-7; 9 bases line up with TRBD2. CDR1 KGHSH and CDR2 LQKENI come from the germline V gene. Germline trimming cut 3 bases from V and 6 bases from J; bases unmatched to any gene: 3. The CDR3 runs 13 residues. The CDR3 spells CASSPGLASEQYF. The CDR3 DNA sequence: TGTGCCAGCTCACCGGGACTAGCCTCCGAGCAGTACTTC. The full variable domain, its missing parts supplied by reference TRBV18 and TRBJ2-7, is NAGVMQNPRHLVRRRGQEARLRCSPMKGHSHVYWYRQLPEEGLKFMVYLQKENIIDESGMPKERFSAEFPKEGPSILRIQQVVRGDSAAYFCASSPGLASEQYFGPGTRLTVT.

The rearrangement joins TRBV7-9 to TRBJ1-1; 9 bases map to TRBD1. The junction had 15 bases not matched to a gene; V was cut back by 5 bases and J by 5 bases. Germline V gene data show CDR1 as SEHNR and CDR2 as FQNEAQ (reference sequence). The CDR3 length is 17 residues. CDR3 residues: CASSRRTGEGRGTEAFF. The CDR3 region has the DNA TGTGCCAGCAGCAGACGGACAGGGGAGGGGAGAGGGACTGAAGCTTTCTTT.

This clone has only one observation. The chain combines TRBV5-1 with TRBJ2-1; D possibly matches TRBD1 or TRBD2 (6 bases each). Germline values: CDR1 SGHRS, CDR2 YFSETQ. V lost 3 bases to trimming and J lost 7 bases, with 29 bases between them. There are 19 residues in the CDR3. The DNA of the CDR3 is TGCGCCAGCAGCTACCGCCCCGTTCGGGAGACAGGAAGGCTTAATGAGCAGTTCTTC. Its translation is CASSYRPVRETGRLNEQFF. The entire variable domain, with the rest obtained from reference TRBV5-1 and TRBJ2-1, is as follows: KAGVTQTPRYLIKTRGQQVTLSCSPISGHRSVSWYQQTPGQGLQFLFEYFSETQRNKGNFPGRFSGRQFSNSRSEMNVSTLELGDSALYLCASSYRPVRETGRLNEQFFGPGTRLTVL.

The CDR3 loop reads CATSLGQNYEQYF. CDR3 DNA sequence: TGTGCCACCTCCTTGGGACAGAACTACGAGCAGTACTTC. The chain recombines TRBV6-5 with TRBJ2-7, with 7 bases fitting TRBD1. The ends lost 10 bases at V and 3 bases at J; junction bases unmatched: 9. The CDR3 covers 13 residues. Germline values: CDR1 MNHEY, CDR2 SVGAGI.

The chain recombines TRBV6-5 with TRBJ2-5, with D possibly called TRBD1 or TRBD2 (5 bases each). The CDR3 length is 15 residues. Trimming removed 5 bases at V and 2 bases at J, with 15 bases between. Germline CDR1 reads MNHEY; CDR2 reads SVGAGI. The DNA for the CDR3 is TGTGCCAGCAGTGTAGTCGGGACGGGACAAGAGACCCAGTACTTC. As protein: CASSVVGTGQETQYF.

The J gene is TRBJ1-2, the V gene TRBV6-1, with D possibly matching TRBD1 (5 bases). V was pared by 2 bases and J by 8 bases, with 12 bases between. This CDR3 is built from 13 residues. The germline V gene encodes CDR1 MNHNS and CDR2 SASEGT. The CDR3 sequence: CASSETGLGGYTF. Written as DNA, the CDR3 is TGTGCCAGCAGTGAAACAGGCCTGGGAGGCTACACCTTC.

This clone was counted a few times. CDR3 bases: TGTGCCAGCACGCGGGGGGGCCATGGCTACACCTTC. Its translation: CASTRGGHGYTF. J is TRBJ1-2 and V is TRBV5-6; perhaps TRBD1 as D (6 bases). V shed 6 bases and J shed 6 bases, with 12 bases lying between them. The germline CDR1 and CDR2 sequences are SGHDT and YYEEEE. This CDR3 is built from 12 residues.

The chain uses TRBV19 and TRBJ2-2; 10 nucleotides align to TRBD1. The CDR3 length is 12 residues. With V trimmed by 8 bases and J by 6 bases, 0 bases remained unmatched. The germline V gene encodes CDR1 LNHDA and CDR2 SQIVND (reference sequence). CDR3 residues: CASGQGAGELFF. In DNA form, the CDR3 reads TGTGCCAGTGGACAGGGGGCCGGGGAGCTGTTTTTT.